Listed below are T cell receptor beta chains from one sample, sequenced in a study of cytomegalovirus exposure and HLA in healthy donors. Clones were read by immunoSEQ multiplex PCR, and TCRdb kept only the in-frame ones, dropping some. The repertoire holds approximately 170,000 clones, with approximately 71% as singletons. The source material was PBMCs. The receptors stem from a woman aged 18-30 years in good health and CMV-seropositive. Each CDR3 is given without its conserved first and last residue. Each record gives: CDR3 protein, V gene, J gene.

cdr3_aa: AISGTDRGAAGELF; v_call: TRBV10-3; j_call: TRBJ2-2
cdr3_aa: ATQTGGDGYT; v_call: TRBV19; j_call: TRBJ1-2
cdr3_aa: ASSPREGRGPDNEQF; v_call: TRBV7-8; j_call: TRBJ2-1
cdr3_aa: ASSLAVGGNSPLH; v_call: TRBV28; j_call: TRBJ1-6
cdr3_aa: ASRQDRGIPEAF; v_call: TRBV7-2; j_call: TRBJ1-1
cdr3_aa: ASSLGEALEAF; v_call: TRBV7-8; j_call: TRBJ1-1
cdr3_aa: ASSFERGRTDTQY; v_call: TRBV13; j_call: TRBJ2-3
cdr3_aa: ASSGGTGGGETQY; v_call: TRBV5-1; j_call: TRBJ2-5
cdr3_aa: ASSSGTSFYGEQF; v_call: TRBV6-1; j_call: TRBJ2-1
cdr3_aa: ASSLLGQTRPEQF; v_call: TRBV28; j_call: TRBJ2-1
cdr3_aa: ASSQGQGWNQPQH; v_call: TRBV6-6; j_call: TRBJ1-5
cdr3_aa: ASSVTSGITYEQY; v_call: TRBV28; j_call: TRBJ2-7
cdr3_aa: ASSGRAGDYETQY; v_call: TRBV19; j_call: TRBJ2-5
cdr3_aa: ASNPTQGLTEAF; v_call: TRBV5-1; j_call: TRBJ1-1
cdr3_aa: ASSRDPRDEQY; v_call: TRBV5-4; j_call: TRBJ2-7
cdr3_aa: ASSLAQAQYEQY; v_call: TRBV7-8; j_call: .
cdr3_aa: ASSPAGQLSGNTIY; v_call: TRBV28; j_call: TRBJ1-3
cdr3_aa: ASSLRAAGGETQY; v_call: TRBV7-8; j_call: TRBJ2-5
cdr3_aa: ASRDGVSYEQY; v_call: TRBV27; j_call: TRBJ2-7
cdr3_aa: ASSAGQVNTEAF; v_call: TRBV7-2; j_call: TRBJ1-1
cdr3_aa: ASSFVSDNDYEQY; v_call: TRBV7-9; j_call: TRBJ2-7
cdr3_aa: ASSRTDRVWFNSPLH; v_call: TRBV28; j_call: TRBJ1-6
cdr3_aa: AWQDRDFTEAF; v_call: TRBV30; j_call: TRBJ1-1
cdr3_aa: ASSPFARGQTDTQY; v_call: TRBV18; j_call: TRBJ2-3
cdr3_aa: ASSGQGTDTQY; v_call: TRBV10-1; j_call: TRBJ2-3
cdr3_aa: ASSLGTGEAETQY; v_call: TRBV7-9; j_call: TRBJ2-5
cdr3_aa: ASSYETSGIYEQY; v_call: TRBV6-5; j_call: TRBJ2-7
cdr3_aa: ASSLPSAEGNNSPLH; v_call: TRBV7-9; j_call: TRBJ1-6
cdr3_aa: ASNILGTSGISEQF; v_call: TRBV5-6; j_call: TRBJ2-1
cdr3_aa: ASSDTNRPGYNEQF; v_call: TRBV4-2; j_call: TRBJ2-1
cdr3_aa: ARSPQWTGGGSNEKLF; v_call: TRBV5-3; j_call: TRBJ1-4
cdr3_aa: ATGDRDLYEQY; v_call: TRBV19; j_call: TRBJ2-7
cdr3_aa: ASSLNARSYEQY; v_call: TRBV7-3; j_call: TRBJ2-7
cdr3_aa: ASSAGFPVNEKLF; v_call: TRBV5-8; j_call: TRBJ1-4
cdr3_aa: ASSQVLERGGDEQF; v_call: TRBV4-3; j_call: TRBJ2-1
cdr3_aa: ASSETGTGGLDTQY; v_call: TRBV6-4; j_call: TRBJ2-3
cdr3_aa: ASSQDHWGQGAYEQY; v_call: TRBV4-1; j_call: TRBJ2-7
cdr3_aa: ASSWGQANTQY; v_call: TRBV7-2; j_call: TRBJ2-3
cdr3_aa: ASSWWVGSTGELF; v_call: TRBV27; j_call: TRBJ2-2
cdr3_aa: ASSMRNTEAF; v_call: TRBV19; j_call: TRBJ1-1
cdr3_aa: ASRPTRGVYGYT; v_call: TRBV19; j_call: TRBJ1-2
cdr3_aa: ASTLVGGIGEQY; v_call: TRBV11-2; j_call: TRBJ2-7
cdr3_aa: ASSEGPVNSGNTIY; v_call: TRBV6-1; j_call: TRBJ1-3
cdr3_aa: ASSRGGTEAF; v_call: TRBV5-4; j_call: TRBJ1-1
cdr3_aa: ASSVRDEGGYT; v_call: TRBV9; j_call: TRBJ1-2
cdr3_aa: ASSQTLPAGGWAGELF; v_call: TRBV4-2; j_call: TRBJ2-2
cdr3_aa: ASSPGGGETQY; v_call: TRBV5-4; j_call: TRBJ2-5
cdr3_aa: ATSRGTGTGNTIY; v_call: TRBV15; j_call: TRBJ1-3
cdr3_aa: ASSISPGNYEQY; v_call: TRBV19; j_call: TRBJ2-7
cdr3_aa: ASTYSSGGSSNEQF; v_call: TRBV9; j_call: TRBJ2-1
cdr3_aa: ASSLATGGRGEQY; v_call: TRBV7-2; j_call: TRBJ2-7
cdr3_aa: ASSLTSGGATGELF; v_call: TRBV5-5; j_call: TRBJ2-2
cdr3_aa: ASSGGQEETQY; v_call: TRBV5-4; j_call: TRBJ2-5
cdr3_aa: ASSVARQGASSPIQY; v_call: TRBV9; j_call: TRBJ2-4
cdr3_aa: ASSAGGGVREKLF; v_call: TRBV6-5; j_call: TRBJ1-4